The clone carrying this T cell receptor beta chain was seen a handful of times. The antigen remains unidentified. Trimming took 6 bases from V and 8 from J, leaving 16 bases between them. This CDR3 has 13 residues. The table came from immunoSEQ multiplex PCR; TCRdb's copy has only in-frame clones and leaves some out. The table has about 160,000 clones, 88% seen once. Second-dose intervals of approximately 4 or approximately 12 weeks were pooled. The data belong to a study of T cell responses to AZD1222 COVID-19 vaccine. Findings of the study overall: Repertoire samples came only from after the peak T cell response. Clonal diversity may have been underestimated, and the donors were mostly white British, with more females than males.

The receptor was isolated from an adult who received the AZD1222 COVID-19 vaccine. Sample: peripheral blood, taken 28 days after the second AZD1222 dose. The J gene is TRBJ1-2, the V gene TRBV12-3 or TRBV12-4; D might be TRBD1 (6 bases). The CDR3 loop reads CASSRRGGSGYTF. The CDR3 nucleotides are TGTGCCAGCAGCCGAAGGGGGGGCAGCGGCTACACCTTC.